This TCR beta chain was captured in a study of cytotoxic CD8 clonotypes in ibrutinib-treated CLL (dated by TCRdb to the early 2020s). A note on the overall study: The cohort was composed of ten to eleven relapsed/refractory and about 15 treatment-naive patients; IGHV unmutated status was identified in fewer than 18 patients. Of the 86 participants in the trial, about two dozen had longitudinal samples available. Partial responses were observed in some 24 patients and complete responses in 2; after a median follow-up of around 68 months, remission was maintained in approximately 14 patients and progression was observed in roughly twelve. On average, each sample yielded about 260,000 productive templates and around 100,000 productive rearrangements. Response samples were taken after a median of approximately 12 months on treatment, ranging from roughly 6 to 36 months. Every sample from remission and from progressive disease was obtained while the patients were still on ibrutinib. Cryopreserved peripheral blood mononuclear cells were obtained before treatment, at response, and at either sustained remission or disease progression. Beyond this particular receptor, the publication reports: Clonality rose at ibrutinib response, remained stable during sustained remission, and dropped back toward baseline at progression. Sampling times were not matched between patients in sustained remission and patients whose disease was progressing, and lymph node repertoires were not examined. Baseline clonality was found to be higher than that of age-matched healthy donors and was strongly correlated with circulating CD8+ T-cell counts. Public clonotypes were rare and either shrank or stayed stable during treatment, and the rise in clonality at ibrutinib response reflected expansion of private clonotypes.

The goal of deep resolution MiSeq sequencing was a depth between 1 in 1 million and 1 in 200,000 T cells, and coverage averaged 10x per clonotype. The immunoSEQ hsTCRB Kit was used to generate the TCR beta libraries. The source study handled its data this way. Data were analyzed with ImmunoSEQ Data Assistant and ImmunoSEQ Analyzer, with V, D and J genes assigned per IMGT definitions. Clonality, which ranges from 0 to 1, was calculated as one minus the normalized Shannon entropy of productive rearrangement frequencies. Public clonotype analysis was restricted to overrepresented clonotypes comprising at least 0.05% of each patient's repertoire. Thirteen age-matched healthy donor repertoires from immuneACCESS were used as controls for clonality. TCRdb limited this immuneACCESS table to in-frame rearrangements with V and J called. A share of clones is missing; checked studies link under half to unresolved V genes, and the rest is unexplained. V and J calls and clone size are copied from that table; D and trimming were computed from the DNA. The sample data list 50,000 or so clones, and roughly three fifths of these were observed just once. The top ten clones comprise 25% to 35% of the sample.

Notes on this clone: It lacks a known antigen. Per-base quality was not reported, and no clone a single base away is much larger than it.

The trim is 1 base for V and 4 bases for J, with a gap of 14 bases between the germline ends. The CDR3 holds 15 amino acids from the cysteine to the phenylalanine. The CDR3 DNA has 45 bases and is translated from base 1. The CDR1 and CDR2 encoded by the germline V gene are SGHDT and YYEEEE. This specimen's time point label, interpreted: roughly 25 months on ibrutinib. For TCR beta library preparation, roughly 2.2 micrograms of genomic DNA were isolated from cryopreserved PBMCs. Longitudinal blood samples from CLL patients on ibrutinib monotherapy were analyzed using high-throughput TCR beta sequencing. The patients were enrolled in a single-center, open-label phase 2 trial of ibrutinib monotherapy.

The source material was PBMCs, sampled after 24 months of ibrutinib treatment. Here the chain combines TRBV5-6 and TRBJ1-2; possibly the D gene is TRBD1, per 5 matching bases. This TCR was sampled from a human donor with chronic lymphocytic leukemia. This receptor has the CDR3 CASSLLAGGGYGYTF. The DNA sequence follows: TGTGCCAGCAGCTTGTTGGCAGGCGGGGGCTATGGCTACACCTTC.